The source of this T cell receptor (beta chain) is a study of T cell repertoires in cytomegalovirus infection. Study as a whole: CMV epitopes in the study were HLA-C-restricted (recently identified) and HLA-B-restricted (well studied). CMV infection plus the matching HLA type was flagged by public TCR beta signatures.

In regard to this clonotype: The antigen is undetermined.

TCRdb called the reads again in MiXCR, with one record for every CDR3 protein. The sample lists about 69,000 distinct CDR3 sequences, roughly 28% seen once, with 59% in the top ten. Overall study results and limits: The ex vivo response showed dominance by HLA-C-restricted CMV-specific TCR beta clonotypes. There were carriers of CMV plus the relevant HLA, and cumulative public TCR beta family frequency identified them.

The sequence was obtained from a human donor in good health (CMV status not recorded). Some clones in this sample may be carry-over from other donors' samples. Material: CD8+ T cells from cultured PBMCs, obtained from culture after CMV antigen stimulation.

The CDR3 loop is CASSERQLDLFEQYF. CDR3 nucleotide sequence: TGCGCCAGCAGTGAGAGGCAGCTAGATTTGTTTGAGCAGTACTTC. This chain connects TRBV10-1 to TRBJ2-7; no definite D call. This CDR3 comprises 15 residues. V dropped 2 bases and J dropped 7 bases, with 18 bases sitting between them. The germline V gene encodes CDR1 WNHNN and CDR2 SYGVQD (reference sequence).